This T cell receptor (beta chain) emerged from a study of circulating and synovial CD4+ cells in juvenile arthritis. Study-wide results and limits: Vbeta family usage analysis did not detect the pathogenic-like versus bulk difference.

As to this clone: The target antigen is unknown.

Profiling relied on immunoSEQ multiplex PCR, and the TCRdb table lists in-frame clones only, not all of them. The table records about 33,000 clones, about 96% of them present only once. Germline CDR1 MNHNS, CDR2 SASEGT. The CDR3 covers 16 residues. The V and J ends lost 3 bases and 3 bases, in that order; junction bases with no gene match: 3. Specimen: CD4+ T cells from blood. This TCR derives from a human donor with juvenile idiopathic arthritis. The J gene is TRBJ2-3, the V gene TRBV6-1; 13 bases agree with TRBD2. The CDR3 region is CASSDGLAGVTDTQYF. CDR3 nucleotide sequence: TGTGCCAGCAGTGACGGACTAGCGGGAGTTACAGATACGCAGTATTTT.